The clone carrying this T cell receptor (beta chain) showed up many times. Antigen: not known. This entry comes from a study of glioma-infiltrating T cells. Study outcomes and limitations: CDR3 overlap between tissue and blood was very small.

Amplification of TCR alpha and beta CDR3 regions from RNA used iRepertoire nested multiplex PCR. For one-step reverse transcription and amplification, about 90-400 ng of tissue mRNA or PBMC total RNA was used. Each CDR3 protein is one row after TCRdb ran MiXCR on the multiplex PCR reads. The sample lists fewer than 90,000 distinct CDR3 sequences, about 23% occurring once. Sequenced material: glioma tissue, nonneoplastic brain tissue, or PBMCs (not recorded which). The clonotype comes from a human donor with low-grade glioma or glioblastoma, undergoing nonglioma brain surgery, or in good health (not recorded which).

Here the CDR3 DNA reads TGCAGTGCTGAGGGGCAGTTACTCACTGAAGCTTTCTTT. Protein sequence: CSAEGQLLTEAFF. The chain uses TRBV20-1 and TRBJ1-1, with a tentative D call TRBD1 (5 bases). This CDR3 comprises 13 residues. The V end was cut by 5 bases, the J end by 4 bases, with 14 bases between. CDR1 and CDR2 (germline): DFQATT, SNEGSKA (reference sequence).